This T cell receptor beta chain was recorded in a study of OX40 agonist ivuxolimab in advanced cancers. Across the study: An agonistic human IgG2 monoclonal antibody against OX40 (CD134) was given. The patients received ivuxolimab by intravenous route every 2 weeks at 0.01 to 10 mg/kg. Cohort: approximately 83% men, mean age about 60, aged roughly 23 to 90.

V was pared by 5 bases and J by 4 bases, with 11 bases of the junction left unmatched. The CDR3 runs 16 residues. Germline CDR1 reads ENHRY; CDR2 reads SYGVKD. Measured with immunoSEQ multiplex PCR; TCRdb has only the in-frame clones, and not every one. The table lists about 83,000 clones, approximately 88% of them singletons. Researchers took blood at baseline, on cycle 4 day 1, and on cycle 7 day 1. The V and J genes are TRBV10-3 and TRBJ1-3; 7 nucleotides align to TRBD1. The specimen comprised CD4+ or CD8+ T cells sorted from blood, sampled in a trial of the OX40 agonist ivuxolimab. The sequence was collected from an adult with an advanced solid tumor such as melanoma, head and neck, liver or kidney cancer. The CDR3 coding sequence is TGTGCCATCAGTCCCCTAACAGGGGTTACGGGAAACACCATATATTTT. It is translated as CAISPLTGVTGNTIYF.